A selection of T cell receptor beta chains follows, all from one sample in a study of early T cells in non-severe SARS-CoV-2 infection. Each CDR3 protein gets one entry after TCRdb re-called the 5' RACE reads with MiXCR. The profile shows tens of thousands of distinct CDR3 sequences, 15% to 17% of them singletons. Sequencing was carried out using whole blood. The receptor source for this set is an adult who was a healthcare worker with PCR-confirmed SARS-CoV-2 infection or an uninfected control (not recorded which). The CDR3 runs from the conserved cysteine through the conserved F or W. D genes are given only for firm matches. Size is omitted from some rows. Given values are once, few, many or a class for expanded clones.

TRBJ2-1,NA,few,TRBV6-5,TGTGCCAGCAGCCCGGGACGGACATACAATGAGCAGTTCTTC,CASSPGRTYNEQFF
TRBJ2-5,NA,few,TRBV3-1,TGTGCCAGCAAAACAATTGTGGGGGAAGAGACCCAGTACTTC,CASKTIVGEETQYF
TRBJ2-7,NA,many,TRBV6-1,TGTGCCAGCAGTGAAACGAGACAGTACTTC,CASSETRQYF
TRBJ2-7,NA,many,TRBV11-2,TGTGCCAGCAGCTTAAGGGTATACGAGCAGTACTTC,CASSLRVYEQYF
TRBJ2-5,TRBD1,few,TRBV20-1,TGCAGTGCTACGACCGGACAGGTTTACCAAGAGACCCAGTACTTC,CSATTGQVYQETQYF
TRBJ2-1,NA,few,TRBV7-3,TGTGCCAGCAGCCTAGACGGACAGTACAATGAGCAGTTCTTC,CASSLDGQYNEQFF
TRBJ2-3,TRBD2,few,TRBV5-5,TGTGCCAGCAGCGACCCTGTGCTAGCGGACTTCACAGATACGCAGTATTTT,CASSDPVLADFTDTQYF
TRBJ2-7,TRBD1,few,TRBV6-2/TRBV6-3,TGTGCCAGCAGTTACTCTTCTTATGAGAGGGGGCCAGCCTACGAGCAGTACTTC,CASSYSSYERGPAYEQYF
TRBJ2-3,TRBD2,NA,TRBV11-2,TGTGCCAGCAGCTTGATTATCAATACAGCAGGGACTAGTGGGACAGATACGCAGTATTTT,CASSLIINTAGTSGTDTQYF
TRBJ2-7,TRBD2,NA,TRBV29-1,TGCAGCGGGATAGCGGGGGACTACGAGCAGTACTTC,CSGIAGDYEQYF
TRBJ2-6,NA,NA,TRBV6-1,TGTGCCAGCAGTGGAACAGCTGGGGCCAACGTCCTGACTTTC,CASSGTAGANVLTF
TRBJ2-3,NA,NA,TRBV10-3,TGTGCCATCAGTGAGGGGGCGCGAGATACGCAGTATTTT,CAISEGARDTQYF
TRBJ1-1,TRBD1,NA,TRBV3-1,TGTGCCAGCAGCTCGGGACAGGGGGCGAGTGGCACTGAAGCTTTCTTT,CASSSGQGASGTEAFF
TRBJ1-6,NA,NA,TRBV5-1,TGCGCCAGCACTGGTCGGTCTAATTCACCCCTCCACTTT,CASTGRSNSPLHF
TRBJ2-1,TRBD2,few,TRBV7-3,TGTGCCAGCAGCCGAAAGACTAGCGGGAGCTCGGATGAGCAGTTCTTC,CASSRKTSGSSDEQFF
TRBJ2-3,TRBD1,NA,TRBV29-1,TGCAGCGGCGTGAGGGGACAGGAGGCAGATACGCAGTATTTT,CSGVRGQEADTQYF
TRBJ1-1,NA,NA,TRBV5-1,TGCGCCAGCAGCTTGGAGCGATCGACTGAAGCTTTCTTT,CASSLERSTEAFF
TRBJ2-3,NA,NA,TRBV12-3/TRBV12-4,TGTGCCAGCAGTCGAAAGACCAGTAGCACAGATACGCAGTATTTT,CASSRKTSSTDTQYF
TRBJ2-5,NA,few,TRBV2,TGTGCCAGCACCTCCTGGACTGTCCAAGAGACCCAGTACTTC,CASTSWTVQETQYF
TRBJ2-2,TRBD2,NA,TRBV7-2,TGTGCCAGCAGCACCCGACTAGCGTACACCGGGGAGCTGTTTTTT,CASSTRLAYTGELFF
TRBJ2-1,TRBD1,NA,TRBV29-1,TGCAGCGTTTACAGGGGGGATGAGCAGTTCTTC,CSVYRGDEQFF
TRBJ2-7,NA,few,TRBV27,TGTGCCAGCAGTCCAGGGTTCGGGGACTACGAGCAGTACTTC,CASSPGFGDYEQYF
TRBJ2-7,TRBD1,once,TRBV5-1,TGCGCCAGCAGCCGGACAGGGGACTACGAGCAGTACTTC,CASSRTGDYEQYF